These 28 T cell receptor beta chains share one sample of origin, sequenced in a study of T cell responses to AZD1222 COVID-19 vaccine. The assay was immunoSEQ multiplex PCR, and TCRdb's table has in-frame clones only and misses some. Here the sample spans 100,000 to 150,000 clones, roughly 91% being singletons. Material: peripheral blood, obtained 28 days after the second AZD1222 dose. Receptors originate from an adult who received the AZD1222 COVID-19 vaccine.

This clone occurred once. This rearrangement joins TRBV2 to TRBJ1-4; no clear D gene. The germline V gene has CDR1 SNHLY and CDR2 FYNNEI. V gave up 8 bases and J gave up 8 bases, with 15 bases separating them. The CDR3 runs 13 residues. The CDR3 nucleotides read TGTGCCAGCGAAGGGTCTGCTCGGGAAAAACTGTTTTTT. Residues: CASEGSAREKLFF. Full variable domain (rest looked up from reference TRBV2 and TRBJ1-4): EPEVTQTPSHQVTQMGQEVILRCVPISNHLYFYWYRQILGQKVEFLVSFYNNEISEKSEIFDDQFSVERPDGSNFTLKIRSTKLEDSAMYFCASEGSAREKLFFGSGTQLSVL.

The rearrangement uses TRBV7-2 and TRBJ1-6; no clear D gene. The CDR3 covers 13 residues. Germline V lookup: CDR1 SGHTA, CDR2 FQGNSA. The germline V and J ends were trimmed by 3 bases and 10 bases, with 10 bases remaining between them. The CDR3 DNA sequence: TGTGCCAGCAGCTTCCTCGAGAGCTCACCCCTCCACTTT. It yields the protein CASSFLESSPLHF.

This clone was found a few times. This specimen includes other DNA sequences encoding the same CDR3. The rearrangement joins TRBV28 to TRBJ2-7; 8 positions match TRBD1. CDR1 and CDR2 (germline): MDHEN, SYDVKM. J gave up 3 bases and V 2 bases, and 9 bases lay outside the gene matches. This CDR3 is built from 16 residues. DNA for the CDR3: TGTGCCAGCAGTTTACCCGGACAGGGAGGTAGCTACGAGCAGTACTTC. Translating gives CASSLPGQGGSYEQYF.

The chain joins TRBV5-1 to TRBJ2-1; no firm D call. Germline loops: CDR1 SGHRS, CDR2 YFSETQ. V lost 1 base, J lost 9 bases, and 5 bases lay in between. CDR3 length: 11 amino acids. The CDR3 bases are TGCGCCAGCAGCTTGTCAACTGAGCAGTTCTTC. Amino acids: CASSLSTEQFF. The variable domain in full, completed from reference TRBV5-1 and TRBJ2-1, reads KAGVTQTPRYLIKTRGQQVTLSCSPISGHRSVSWYQQTPGQGLQFLFEYFSETQRNKGNFPGRFSGRQFSNSRSEMNVSTLELGDSALYLCASSLSTEQFFGPGTRLTVL.

The rearrangement joins TRBV19 to TRBJ2-2; the D gene is possibly TRBD1 (6 bases). CDR1 is LNHDA, CDR2 SQIVND, per germline (reference sequence). V lost 3 bases, J lost 7 bases, and 9 bases lay in between. The CDR3 loop spans 13 amino acids. The CDR3 loop reads CASSIPGDGELFF. The DNA of the CDR3 is TGTGCCAGTAGTATCCCAGGGGACGGGGAGCTGTTTTTT.

In its sample, this clone was seen once. The chain uses TRBV9 and TRBJ1-2; D remains ambiguous. Trimming removed 3 bases at V and 0 bases at J, with 15 bases between. Germline CDR1 is SGDLS and CDR2 is YYNGEE. The CDR3 totals 16 residues. CDR3 nucleotide sequence: TGTGCCAGCAGCGCCGGAGAAGTCGCCCCTAACTATGGCTACACCTTC. It yields the protein CASSAGEVAPNYGYTF.

The CDR3, as DNA: TGTGCTAGTGGTTTTGACATTTACAATGAGCAGTTCTTC. Its translation is CASGFDIYNEQFF. The rearrangement joins TRBV12-5 to TRBJ2-1; D gene uncertain. Trimming cost V 3 bases and J 4 bases, with 7 bases left between them. The germline CDR1 and CDR2 sequences are LGHNT and FRNRAP. The CDR3 has 13 residues.

The chain joins TRBV28 to TRBJ2-5, with 8 bases that match TRBD2. Germline V CDR1 and CDR2: MDHEN, SYDVKM. This CDR3 contains 14 residues. The junction had 7 bases not matched to a gene; V was cut back by 7 bases and J by 3 bases. The CDR3 DNA sequence: TGTGCCAGCACGATAGCGGGAATGGAAGAGACCCAGTACTTC. Encoded protein: CASTIAGMEETQYF.

The gene calls are TRBV11-2 and TRBJ2-3; 11 nucleotides line up with TRBD2. The CDR3 is 16 residues long. Unmatched junction bases numbered 4, after V lost 5 bases and J lost 0 bases. CDR1 is SGHAT, CDR2 FQNNGV, per germline. The CDR3 protein is CASSTRTSGSTDTQYF. The CDR3 region has the DNA TGTGCCAGCAGCACCCGGACTAGCGGGAGCACAGATACGCAGTATTTT.

The genes are TRBV3-1 (or the pseudogene TRBV3-2) and TRBJ1-1, with a weak D call TRBD1 (6 bases). CDR3 length: 17 amino acids. The germline V gene has CDR1 LGHDT and CDR2 YNNKEL (reference sequence). V was clipped by 0 bases and J by 1 base, with 15 bases between them. The CDR3 nucleotides read TGTGCCAGCAGCCAAGAGTATGGGGGCGCGGGGAACACTGAAGCTTTCTTT. It yields the protein CASSQEYGGAGNTEAFF.

As DNA, the CDR3 is TGTGCCAGTGCGTTTGGACAGGGGGCAGATACGCAGTATTTT. Protein product: CASAFGQGADTQYF. The chain uses TRBV6-5 and TRBJ2-3, with TRBD1 matching over 10 bases. Germline CDR1 reads MNHEY; CDR2 reads SVGAGI. The CDR3 totals 14 residues. The junction had 7 bases not matched to a gene; V was cut back by 9 bases and J by 4 bases.

This clone was seen just once. The DNA for the CDR3 is TGTGCCAGCAGTTCCCAGCGGGAGGTATCCTACAATGAGCAGTTCTTC. Protein: CASSSQREVSYNEQFF. The chain employs TRBV28 and TRBJ2-1; the match to TRBD2 covers 9 bases. CDR1 is MDHEN, CDR2 SYDVKM, per germline. Trimming took 4 bases from V and 1 from J; bases not matched to a gene: 5. This CDR3 region has 16 residues.

CDR3 sequence reads: CASSAGSHANQPQHF. The DNA of the CDR3 is TGTGCCAGCAGCGCCGGGTCACACGCCAATCAGCCCCAGCATTTT. This sequence joins TRBV7-9 and TRBJ1-5; no firm D call. The CDR3 covers 15 residues. V lost 5 bases, J lost 3 bases, and 14 bases lay in between. Germline-derived CDR1 and CDR2 are SEHNR and FQNEAQ (reference sequence).

This clone occurred once. The rearrangement links TRBV7-9 to TRBJ2-2; possibly TRBD2 for D (6 bases). Trimming left V 4 bases short and J 3 bases short, with 12 bases between. The CDR3 has 15 amino acids. Germline V CDR1 and CDR2: SEHNR, FQNEAQ (reference sequence). The CDR3 protein is CASSSTERDTGELFF. CDR3 in DNA: TGTGCCAGCAGCTCGACAGAGCGGGACACCGGGGAGCTGTTTTTT.

V and J are TRBV29-1 and TRBJ2-1; 10 nucleotides match TRBD2. Looked up from germline, CDR1 is SQVTM and CDR2 is ANQGSEA. The CDR3 length is 15 residues. The trim removed 0 bases at V and 7 bases at J, leaving 6 bases unmatched. CDR3 loop: CSVEEASGSANEQFF. The CDR3 coding sequence is TGCAGCGTTGAAGAGGCTAGCGGGAGTGCAAATGAGCAGTTCTTC.

The chain employs TRBV30 and TRBJ2-2; TRBD1 matches at 7 bases. The CDR3 contains 12 residues. The trim removed 8 bases at V and 6 bases at J, leaving 6 bases unmatched. CDR1 GTSNPN and CDR2 SVGIG come from the germline V gene (reference sequence). CDR3 in DNA: TGTGCCAAGGAGCAGGGGGCCGGGGAGCTGTTTTTT. Amino acid sequence: CAKEQGAGELFF.

The rearrangement uses TRBV12-5 and TRBJ2-1; 11 bases fit TRBD2. V gave up 0 bases and J gave up 9 bases; unmatched junction bases: 10. CDR1 and CDR2 from the germline V gene are LGHNT and FRNRAP. The CDR3 is 17 amino acids. As DNA, the CDR3 is TGTGCTAGTGGTTTGGTCGGACTAGCGGGTTTCATACGTGAGCAGTTCTTC. Translated, it gives CASGLVGLAGFIREQFF. The variable domain in full, with the rest retrieved from reference TRBV12-5 and TRBJ2-1, is DARVTQTPRHKVTEMGQEVTMRCQPILGHNTVFWYRQTMMQGLELLAYFRNRAPLDDSGMPKDRFSAEMPDATLATLKIQPSEPRDSAVYFCASGLVGLAGFIREQFFGPGTRLTVL.

The rearrangement joins TRBV5-1 to TRBJ2-7; 9 positions match TRBD1. Per the germline V gene, CDR1 is SGHRS and CDR2 is YFSETQ. Unmatched junction bases numbered 6, after V lost 5 bases and J lost 0 bases. CDR3 length equals 15 residues. DNA for the CDR3: TGCGCCAGCAGGCCACAGGGGGCTACCTCCTACGAGCAGTACTTC. Its protein product is CASRPQGATSYEQYF.

This sequence joins TRBV7-6 and TRBJ2-7; the D gene is possibly TRBD2 (6 bases). Trimming cost V 0 bases and J 6 bases, with 15 bases left between them. Germline assignment: CDR1 SGHVS and CDR2 FNYEAQ. The CDR3 extends over 15 amino acids. CDR3 DNA: TGTGCCAGCAGCTTAGCGGGAAGTGGCGGGACCGAGCAGTACTTC. Protein sequence: CASSLAGSGGTEQYF.

The chain links TRBV19 to TRBJ2-7; D is unclear. With 4 bases removed from V and 2 bases from J, the gap between germline ends came to 12 bases. CDR1 LNHDA and CDR2 SQIVND come from the germline V gene (reference sequence). The CDR3 has 14 residues. The CDR3 DNA sequence: TGTGCCAGTAGTACCAAGAAATGGGCCTACGAGCAGTACTTC. Protein: CASSTKKWAYEQYF.

The chain couples TRBV5-5 to TRBJ2-3; 16 bases agree with TRBD2. The ends lost 4 bases at V and 5 bases at J; junction bases unmatched: 16. From germline, CDR1 is SGHKS and CDR2 YYEKEE (reference sequence). This CDR3 contains 20 residues. The CDR3 loop is CASSRPIRDGTSGRGDTQYF. DNA of the CDR3: TGTGCCAGCAGCCGCCCGATCAGAGATGGGACTAGCGGGAGGGGAGATACGCAGTATTTT.

The J gene is TRBJ2-7, the V gene TRBV19; TRBD1 agrees at 8 bases. This CDR3 is 14 amino acids long. Germline CDR1 and CDR2: LNHDA and SQIVND (reference sequence). The ends lost 4 bases at V and 2 bases at J; junction bases unmatched: 4. Here the CDR3 reads CASSRTGTTYEQYF. CDR3 DNA: TGTGCCAGTAGTAGGACAGGGACGACCTACGAGCAGTACTTC.

This chain joins TRBV3-1 (or the pseudogene TRBV3-2) and TRBJ1-2, with a possible D match to TRBD1 (5 bases). Trimming stripped 4 bases from V and 4 bases from J, with 10 bases between. This CDR3 spans 13 amino acids. In germline, CDR1 is LGHDT, CDR2 YNNKEL (reference sequence). The CDR3: CASSPLDSYGYTF. The DNA of the CDR3 is TGTGCCAGCAGCCCTTTAGACAGCTATGGCTACACCTTC.

This clone was observed once. The V gene is TRBV2, the J gene TRBJ2-1; TRBD2 agrees at 12 bases. Trimming cost V 7 bases and J 9 bases; bases outside gene matches: 10. Germline V gene data show CDR1 as SNHLY and CDR2 as FYNNEI. This CDR3 has 15 amino acids. CDR3 region: CASTLGASGRVEQFF. Here the CDR3 DNA reads TGTGCCAGCACATTAGGGGCTAGCGGGAGGGTTGAGCAGTTCTTC.

This chain links TRBV5-4 with TRBJ2-7, with D possibly called TRBD1 or TRBD2 (5 bases each). The CDR3 consists of 15 residues. Germline values: CDR1 SGHNT, CDR2 YYREEE (reference sequence). V was shortened by 0 bases and J by 6 bases, with 16 bases between the two germline ends. CDR3 residues: CASSLDSGSGLEQYF. CDR3 nucleotide sequence: TGTGCCAGCAGCTTGGATTCTGGATCGGGGCTCGAGCAGTACTTC.

This chain uses TRBV12-3 or TRBV12-4 with TRBJ2-3, with D uncertain. The CDR3 totals 12 residues. The V end was cut by 5 bases, the J end by 6 bases, with 9 bases between. CDR3 residues: CASSQISDTQYF. The CDR3 bases are TGTGCCAGCAGTCAAATTTCGGATACGCAGTATTTT.

The rearrangement uses TRBV3-1 (or the pseudogene TRBV3-2) and TRBJ2-2; the match to TRBD2 covers 10 bases. With 3 bases clipped from V and 3 bases from J, the junction kept 4 bases outside the gene matches. CDR3 size: 16 residues. CDR1 and CDR2 from the germline V gene are LGHDT and YNNKEL (reference sequence). The CDR3 region has the DNA TGTGCCAGCAGCCAGTGGACTAGCGGCTACACCGGGGAGCTGTTTTTT. It yields the protein CASSQWTSGYTGELFF.

This clone appeared once. The J gene is TRBJ2-7, the V gene TRBV7-9; 7 bases are shared with TRBD2. This CDR3 has 13 amino acids. V trimming: 8 bases; J trimming: 2 bases; junction bases outside the gene matches: 6. Germline V lookup: CDR1 SEHNR, CDR2 FQNEAQ (reference sequence). The CDR3 DNA reads as TGTGCCAGCGGGATAGCGGGCACCTACGAGCAGTACTTC. Translated, it gives CASGIAGTYEQYF.